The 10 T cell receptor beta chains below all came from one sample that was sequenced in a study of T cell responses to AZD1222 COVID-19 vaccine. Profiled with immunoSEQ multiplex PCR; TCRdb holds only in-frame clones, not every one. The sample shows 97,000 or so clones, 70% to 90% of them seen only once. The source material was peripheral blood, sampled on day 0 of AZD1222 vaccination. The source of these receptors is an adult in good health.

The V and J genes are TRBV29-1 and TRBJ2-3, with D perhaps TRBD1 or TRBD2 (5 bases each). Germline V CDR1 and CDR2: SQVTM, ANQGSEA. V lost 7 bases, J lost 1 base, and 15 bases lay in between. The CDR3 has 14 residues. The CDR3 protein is CSGGDGRRTDTQYF. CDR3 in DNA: TGCAGCGGTGGGGACGGTCGTCGCACAGATACGCAGTATTTT.

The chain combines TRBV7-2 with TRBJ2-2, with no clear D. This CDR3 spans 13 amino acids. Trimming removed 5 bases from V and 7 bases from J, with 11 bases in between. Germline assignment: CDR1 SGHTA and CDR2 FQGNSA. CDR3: CASSQNRDGELFF. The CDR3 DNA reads TGTGCCAGCAGCCAAAACAGAGACGGGGAGCTGTTTTTT.

The CDR3 bases are TGTGCCAGCAGTGAGGGGGAGGGCTCCAGCTCCTATAATTCACCCCTCCACTTT. It encodes CASSEGEGSSSYNSPLHF. The chain joins TRBV2 to TRBJ1-6, with D possibly being TRBD1 (5 bases). The V and J ends lost 3 bases and 0 bases respectively, with 15 bases between them. The CDR3 covers 18 residues. Germline values: CDR1 SNHLY, CDR2 FYNNEI.

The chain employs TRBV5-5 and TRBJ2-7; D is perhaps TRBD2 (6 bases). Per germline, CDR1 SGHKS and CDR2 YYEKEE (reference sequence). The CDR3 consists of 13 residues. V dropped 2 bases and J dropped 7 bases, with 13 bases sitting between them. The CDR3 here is CASSFGTAGEQYF. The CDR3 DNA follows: TGTGCCAGCAGCTTCGGGACGGCGGGGGAGCAGTACTTC. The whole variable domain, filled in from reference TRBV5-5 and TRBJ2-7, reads DAGVTQSPTHLIKTRGQQVTLRCSPISGHKSVSWYQQVLGQGPQFIFQYYEKEERGRGNFPDRFSARQFPNYSSELNVNALLLGDSALYLCASSFGTAGEQYFGPGTRLTVT.

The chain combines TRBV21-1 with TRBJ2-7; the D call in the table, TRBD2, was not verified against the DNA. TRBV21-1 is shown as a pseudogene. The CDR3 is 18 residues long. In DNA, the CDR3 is TGTGCCAGCAGCCCCCGAGACCATACTAGCGGAGGCACCTACGAGCAGTACTTC. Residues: CASSPRDHTSGGTYEQYF.

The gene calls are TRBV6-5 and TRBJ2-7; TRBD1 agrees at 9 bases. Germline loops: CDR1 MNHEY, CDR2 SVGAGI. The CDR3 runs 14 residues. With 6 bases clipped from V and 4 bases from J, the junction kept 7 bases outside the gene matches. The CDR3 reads CASSQDRGRYEQYF. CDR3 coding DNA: TGTGCCAGCAGCCAGGACAGGGGACGTTACGAGCAGTACTTC.

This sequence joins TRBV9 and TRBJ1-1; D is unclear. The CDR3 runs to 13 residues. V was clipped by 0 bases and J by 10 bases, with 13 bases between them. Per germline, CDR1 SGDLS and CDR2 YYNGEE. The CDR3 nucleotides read TGTGCCAGCAGCGTAGATCATAGGGAACCAGCTTTCTTT. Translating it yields CASSVDHREPAFF.

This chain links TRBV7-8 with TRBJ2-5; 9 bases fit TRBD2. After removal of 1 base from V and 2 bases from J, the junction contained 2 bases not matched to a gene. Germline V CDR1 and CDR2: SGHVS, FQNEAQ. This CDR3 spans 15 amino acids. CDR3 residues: CASSLGSGRQETQYF. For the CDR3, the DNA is TGTGCCAGCAGCTTAGGAAGCGGGAGGCAAGAGACCCAGTACTTC.

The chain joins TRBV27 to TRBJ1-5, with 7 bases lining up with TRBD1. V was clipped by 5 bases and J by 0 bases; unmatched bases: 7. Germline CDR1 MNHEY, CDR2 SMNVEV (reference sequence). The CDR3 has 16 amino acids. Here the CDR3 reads CASSPTTGYSNQPQHF. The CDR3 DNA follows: TGTGCCAGCAGTCCAACGACAGGGTATAGCAATCAGCCCCAGCATTTT.

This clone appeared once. CDR3 nucleotides: TGTGCCAGCAGCCGACATAGACGAAGCGGAACTTTCTCCTACGAGCAGTACTTC. Encoded protein: CASSRHRRSGTFSYEQYF. The chain combines TRBV6-2 or TRBV6-3 with TRBJ2-7; the D gene is possibly TRBD2 (5 bases). The ends were cut back, 6 bases at V and 0 bases at J, with 24 bases in the middle. The CDR3 is 18 amino acids. Germline V gene lookup returns CDR1 MNHEY and CDR2 SVGEGT.